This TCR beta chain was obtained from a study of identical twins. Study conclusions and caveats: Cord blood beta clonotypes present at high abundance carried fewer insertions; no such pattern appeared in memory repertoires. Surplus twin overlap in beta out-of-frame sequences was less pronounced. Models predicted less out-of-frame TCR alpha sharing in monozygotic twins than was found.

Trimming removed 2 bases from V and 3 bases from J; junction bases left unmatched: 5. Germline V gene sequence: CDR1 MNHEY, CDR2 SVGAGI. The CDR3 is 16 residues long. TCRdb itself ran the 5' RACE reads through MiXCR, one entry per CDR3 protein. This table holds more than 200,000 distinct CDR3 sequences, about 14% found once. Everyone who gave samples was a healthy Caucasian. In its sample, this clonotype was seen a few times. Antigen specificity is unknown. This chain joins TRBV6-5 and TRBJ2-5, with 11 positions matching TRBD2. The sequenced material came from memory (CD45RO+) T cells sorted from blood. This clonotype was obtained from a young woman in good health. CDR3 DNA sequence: TGTGCCAGCAGTTACGCCGGGACTAGCGGAAAAGAGACCCAGTACTTC. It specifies CASSYAGTSGKETQYF.